This TCR beta chain was obtained from a study of cytomegalovirus exposure and HLA in healthy donors. Germline-derived CDR1 and CDR2 are SGHRS and YFSETQ. The germline V and J ends were trimmed by 4 bases and 3 bases, with 17 bases remaining between them. The CDR3 is 16 amino acids. The PCR made use of 60 Vbeta and 13 Jbeta primers. The assay was immunoSEQ multiplex PCR, and TCRdb's table has in-frame clones only and misses some. Counted here are 130,000 to 150,000 clones, roughly 66% occurring once; the ten biggest clones make up 1.5% to 2%. Findings and caveats of the study: About 87% or about 30% of the time was how often most TCR beta V segments were productive, according to an earlier analysis. As a later analysis revealed, most CMV-associated TCR beta chains appeared HLA-restricted.

With regard to this clone: Its antigen is still unknown.

This receptor was taken from a young woman in good health and CMV-seronegative. The gene calls are TRBV5-1 and TRBJ2-1; D is undetermined. What was sequenced was PBMCs. In DNA form, the CDR3 reads TGCGCCAGCAGCCTGGATGGGCCCAGAAACTACAATGAGCAGTTCTTC. Translated: CASSLDGPRNYNEQFF. Full variable domain (missing parts from reference TRBV5-1 and TRBJ2-1): KAGVTQTPRYLIKTRGQQVTLSCSPISGHRSVSWYQQTPGQGLQFLFEYFSETQRNKGNFPGRFSGRQFSNSRSEMNVSTLELGDSALYLCASSLDGPRNYNEQFFGPGTRLTVL.